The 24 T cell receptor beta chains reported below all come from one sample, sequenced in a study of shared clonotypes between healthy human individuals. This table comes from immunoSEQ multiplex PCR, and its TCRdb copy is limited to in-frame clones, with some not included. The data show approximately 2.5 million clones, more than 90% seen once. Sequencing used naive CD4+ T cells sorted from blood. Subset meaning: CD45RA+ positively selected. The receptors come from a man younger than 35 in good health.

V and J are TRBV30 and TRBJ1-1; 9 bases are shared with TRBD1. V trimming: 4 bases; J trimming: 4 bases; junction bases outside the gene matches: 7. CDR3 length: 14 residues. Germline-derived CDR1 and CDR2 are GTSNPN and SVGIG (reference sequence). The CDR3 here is CAWISQGASTEAFF. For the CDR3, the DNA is TGTGCCTGGATATCACAGGGGGCTAGCACTGAAGCTTTCTTT.

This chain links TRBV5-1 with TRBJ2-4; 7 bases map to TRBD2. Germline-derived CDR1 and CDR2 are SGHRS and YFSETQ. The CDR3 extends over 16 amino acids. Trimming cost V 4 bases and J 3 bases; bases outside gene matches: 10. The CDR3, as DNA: TGCGCCAGCAGCCCTGGCGGGGGAAACGGCAAAAACATTCAGTACTTC. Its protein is CASSPGGGNGKNIQYF.

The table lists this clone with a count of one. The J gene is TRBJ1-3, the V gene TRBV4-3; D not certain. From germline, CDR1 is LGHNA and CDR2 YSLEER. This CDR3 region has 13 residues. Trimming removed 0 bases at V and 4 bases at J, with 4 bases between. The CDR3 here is CASSQDHGNTIYF. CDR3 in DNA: TGCGCCAGCAGCCAAGATCACGGAAACACCATATATTTT.

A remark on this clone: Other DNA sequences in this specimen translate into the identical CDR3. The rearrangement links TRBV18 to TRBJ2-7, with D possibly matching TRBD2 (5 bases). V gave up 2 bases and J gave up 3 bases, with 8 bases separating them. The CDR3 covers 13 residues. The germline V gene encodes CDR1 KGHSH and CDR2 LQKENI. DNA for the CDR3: TGTGCCAGCTCACCAACTGGAGGCTACGAGCAGTACTTC. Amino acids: CASSPTGGYEQYF.

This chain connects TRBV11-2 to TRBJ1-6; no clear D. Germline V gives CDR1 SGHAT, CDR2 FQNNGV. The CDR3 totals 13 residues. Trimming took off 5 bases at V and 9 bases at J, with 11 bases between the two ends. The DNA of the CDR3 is TGTGCCAGCAGCCCCCAAGTGGCTTCACCCCTCCACTTT. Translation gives CASSPQVASPLHF.

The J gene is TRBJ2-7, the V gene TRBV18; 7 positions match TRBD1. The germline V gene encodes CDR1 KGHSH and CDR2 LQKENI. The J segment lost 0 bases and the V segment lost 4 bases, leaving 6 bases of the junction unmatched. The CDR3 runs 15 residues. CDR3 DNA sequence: TGTGCCAGCTCACGAACCGGGACAGACTCCTACGAGCAGTACTTC. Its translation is CASSRTGTDSYEQYF.

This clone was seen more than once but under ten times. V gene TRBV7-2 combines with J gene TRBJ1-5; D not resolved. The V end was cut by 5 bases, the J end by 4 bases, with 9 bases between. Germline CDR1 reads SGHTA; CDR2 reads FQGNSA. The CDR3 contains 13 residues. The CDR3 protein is CASSPRPNQPQHF. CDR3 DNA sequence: TGTGCCAGCAGCCCCCGACCTAATCAGCCCCAGCATTTT. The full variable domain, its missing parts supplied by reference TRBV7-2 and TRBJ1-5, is GAGVSQSPSNKVTEKGKDVELRCDPISGHTALYWYRQSLGQGLEFLIYFQGNSAPDKSGLPSDRFSAERTGGSVSTLTIQRTQQEDSAVYLCASSPRPNQPQHFGDGTRLSIL.

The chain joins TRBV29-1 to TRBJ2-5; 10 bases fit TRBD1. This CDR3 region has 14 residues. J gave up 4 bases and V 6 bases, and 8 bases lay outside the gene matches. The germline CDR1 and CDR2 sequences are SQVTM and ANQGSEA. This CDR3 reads CSVPGQGNRETQYF. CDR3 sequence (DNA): TGCAGCGTGCCGGGACAGGGGAATCGAGAGACCCAGTACTTC.

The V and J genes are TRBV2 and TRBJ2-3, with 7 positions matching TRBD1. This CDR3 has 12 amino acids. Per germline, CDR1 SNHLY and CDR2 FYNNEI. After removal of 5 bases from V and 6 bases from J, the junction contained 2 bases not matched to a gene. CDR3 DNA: TGTGCCAGCAGTCAACAGGGGGATACGCAGTATTTT. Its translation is CASSQQGDTQYF.

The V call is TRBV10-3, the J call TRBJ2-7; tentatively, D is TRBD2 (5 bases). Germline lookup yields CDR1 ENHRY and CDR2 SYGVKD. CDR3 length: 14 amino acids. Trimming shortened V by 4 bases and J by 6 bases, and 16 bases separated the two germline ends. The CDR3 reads CAISGDRGLIEQYF. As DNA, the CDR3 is TGTGCCATCAGTGGCGACCGCGGGTTGATCGAGCAGTACTTC.

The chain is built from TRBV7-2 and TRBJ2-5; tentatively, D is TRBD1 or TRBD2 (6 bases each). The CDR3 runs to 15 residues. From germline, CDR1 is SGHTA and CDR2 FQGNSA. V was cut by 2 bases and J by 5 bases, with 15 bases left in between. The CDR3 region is CASSLIVRGPETQYF. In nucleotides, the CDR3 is TGTGCCAGCAGCTTAATTGTCCGGGGGCCGGAGACCCAGTACTTC.

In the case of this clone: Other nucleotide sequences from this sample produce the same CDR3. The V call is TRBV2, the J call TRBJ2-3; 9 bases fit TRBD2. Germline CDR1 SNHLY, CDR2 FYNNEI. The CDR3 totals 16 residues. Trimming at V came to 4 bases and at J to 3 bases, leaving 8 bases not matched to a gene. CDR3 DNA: TGTGCCAGCAGTGGGGGACTAGCAGGGAGGACAGATACGCAGTATTTT. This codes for CASSGGLAGRTDTQYF.

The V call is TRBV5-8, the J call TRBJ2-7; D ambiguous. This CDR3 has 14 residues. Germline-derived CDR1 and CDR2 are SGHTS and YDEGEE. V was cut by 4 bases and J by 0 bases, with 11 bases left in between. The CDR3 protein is CASSNLRVSYEQYF. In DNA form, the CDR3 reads TGTGCCAGCAGCAACCTCCGGGTCTCCTACGAGCAGTACTTC. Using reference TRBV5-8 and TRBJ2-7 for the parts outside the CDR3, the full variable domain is EAGVTQSPTHLIKTRGQQATLRCSPISGHTSVYWYQQALGLGLQFLLWYDEGEERNRGNFPPRFSGRQFPNYSSELNVNALELEDSALYLCASSNLRVSYEQYFGPGTRLTVT.

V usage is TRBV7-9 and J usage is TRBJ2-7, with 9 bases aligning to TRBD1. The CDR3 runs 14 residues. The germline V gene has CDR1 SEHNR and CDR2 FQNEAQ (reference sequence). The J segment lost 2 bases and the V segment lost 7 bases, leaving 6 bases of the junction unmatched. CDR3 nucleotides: TGTGCCAGCACCATGGACAGGGGAACCTACGAGCAGTACTTC. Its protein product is CASTMDRGTYEQYF. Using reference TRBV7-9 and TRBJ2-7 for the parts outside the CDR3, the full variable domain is DTGVSQNPRHKITKRGQNVTFRCDPISEHNRLYWYRQTLGQGPEFLTYFQNEAQLEKSRLLSDRFSAERPKGSFSTLEIQRTEQGDSAMYLCASTMDRGTYEQYFGPGTRLTVT.

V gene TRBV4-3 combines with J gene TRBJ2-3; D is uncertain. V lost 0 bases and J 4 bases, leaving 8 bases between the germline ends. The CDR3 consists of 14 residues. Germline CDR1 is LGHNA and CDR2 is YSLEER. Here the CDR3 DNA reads TGCGCCAGCAGCCAAGAGCCCGTGGCAGATACGCAGTATTTT. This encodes CASSQEPVADTQYF.

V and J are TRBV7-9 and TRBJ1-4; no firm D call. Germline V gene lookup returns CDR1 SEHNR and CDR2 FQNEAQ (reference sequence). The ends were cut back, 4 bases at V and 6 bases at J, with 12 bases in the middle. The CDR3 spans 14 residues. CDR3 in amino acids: CASSSDTIHEKLFF. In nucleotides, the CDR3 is TGTGCCAGCAGCTCGGATACGATTCATGAAAAACTGTTTTTT.

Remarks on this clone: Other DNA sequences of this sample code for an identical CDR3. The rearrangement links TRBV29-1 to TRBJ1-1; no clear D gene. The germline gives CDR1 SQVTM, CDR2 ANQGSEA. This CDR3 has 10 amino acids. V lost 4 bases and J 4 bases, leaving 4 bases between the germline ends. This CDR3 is CSVGGTEAFF. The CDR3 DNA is TGCAGCGTTGGTGGCACTGAAGCTTTCTTT.

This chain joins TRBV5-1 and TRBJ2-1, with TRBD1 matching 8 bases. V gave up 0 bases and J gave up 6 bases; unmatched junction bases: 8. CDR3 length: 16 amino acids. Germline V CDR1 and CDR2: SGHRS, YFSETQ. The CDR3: CASSLAPDRARNEQFF. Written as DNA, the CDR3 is TGCGCCAGCAGCTTGGCCCCGGACAGGGCACGCAATGAGCAGTTCTTC. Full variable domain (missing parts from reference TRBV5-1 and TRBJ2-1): KAGVTQTPRYLIKTRGQQVTLSCSPISGHRSVSWYQQTPGQGLQFLFEYFSETQRNKGNFPGRFSGRQFSNSRSEMNVSTLELGDSALYLCASSLAPDRARNEQFFGPGTRLTVL.

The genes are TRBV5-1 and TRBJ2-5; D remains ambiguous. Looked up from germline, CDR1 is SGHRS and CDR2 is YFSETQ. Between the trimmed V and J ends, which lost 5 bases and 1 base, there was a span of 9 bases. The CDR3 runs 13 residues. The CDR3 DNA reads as TGCGCCAGCAGAGAACTGGGCCAAGAGACCCAGTACTTC. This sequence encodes CASRELGQETQYF.

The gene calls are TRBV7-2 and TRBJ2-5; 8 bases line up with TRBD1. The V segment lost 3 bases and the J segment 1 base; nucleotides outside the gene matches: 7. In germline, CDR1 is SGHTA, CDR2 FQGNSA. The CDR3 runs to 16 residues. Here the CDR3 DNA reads TGTGCCAGCAGCTTTAGCCCACAGGGGGTCCAAGAGACCCAGTACTTC. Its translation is CASSFSPQGVQETQYF.

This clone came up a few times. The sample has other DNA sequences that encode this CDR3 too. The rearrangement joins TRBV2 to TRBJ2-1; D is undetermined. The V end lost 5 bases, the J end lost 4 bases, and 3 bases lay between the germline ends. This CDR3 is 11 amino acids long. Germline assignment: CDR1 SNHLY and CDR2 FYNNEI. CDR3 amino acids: CASSLYNEQFF. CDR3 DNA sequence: TGTGCCAGCAGTCTGTACAATGAGCAGTTCTTC.

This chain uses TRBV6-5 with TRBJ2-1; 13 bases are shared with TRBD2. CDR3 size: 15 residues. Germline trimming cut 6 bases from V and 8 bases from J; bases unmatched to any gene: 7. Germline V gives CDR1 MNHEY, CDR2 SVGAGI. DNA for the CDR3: TGTGCCAGCAGGCCGGGACTAGCGGGAATAGATGAGCAGTTCTTC. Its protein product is CASRPGLAGIDEQFF.

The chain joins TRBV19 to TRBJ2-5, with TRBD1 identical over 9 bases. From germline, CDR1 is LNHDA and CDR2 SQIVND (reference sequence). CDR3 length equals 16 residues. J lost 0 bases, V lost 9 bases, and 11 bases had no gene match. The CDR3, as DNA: TGTGCCAGCAAACGTTCCGGGACAGGGTACCAAGAGACCCAGTACTTC. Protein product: CASKRSGTGYQETQYF.

The CDR3 DNA reads as TGTGCCAGCAGCCTCACGGCCGGTGGCGGAATCTCAGATACGCAGTATTTT. As protein: CASSLTAGGGISDTQYF. V usage is TRBV5-4 and J usage is TRBJ2-3; D remains unclear. Germline lookup yields CDR1 SGHNT and CDR2 YYREEE (reference sequence). The CDR3 runs to 17 residues. V was shortened by 4 bases and J by 4 bases, with 22 bases between the two germline ends.